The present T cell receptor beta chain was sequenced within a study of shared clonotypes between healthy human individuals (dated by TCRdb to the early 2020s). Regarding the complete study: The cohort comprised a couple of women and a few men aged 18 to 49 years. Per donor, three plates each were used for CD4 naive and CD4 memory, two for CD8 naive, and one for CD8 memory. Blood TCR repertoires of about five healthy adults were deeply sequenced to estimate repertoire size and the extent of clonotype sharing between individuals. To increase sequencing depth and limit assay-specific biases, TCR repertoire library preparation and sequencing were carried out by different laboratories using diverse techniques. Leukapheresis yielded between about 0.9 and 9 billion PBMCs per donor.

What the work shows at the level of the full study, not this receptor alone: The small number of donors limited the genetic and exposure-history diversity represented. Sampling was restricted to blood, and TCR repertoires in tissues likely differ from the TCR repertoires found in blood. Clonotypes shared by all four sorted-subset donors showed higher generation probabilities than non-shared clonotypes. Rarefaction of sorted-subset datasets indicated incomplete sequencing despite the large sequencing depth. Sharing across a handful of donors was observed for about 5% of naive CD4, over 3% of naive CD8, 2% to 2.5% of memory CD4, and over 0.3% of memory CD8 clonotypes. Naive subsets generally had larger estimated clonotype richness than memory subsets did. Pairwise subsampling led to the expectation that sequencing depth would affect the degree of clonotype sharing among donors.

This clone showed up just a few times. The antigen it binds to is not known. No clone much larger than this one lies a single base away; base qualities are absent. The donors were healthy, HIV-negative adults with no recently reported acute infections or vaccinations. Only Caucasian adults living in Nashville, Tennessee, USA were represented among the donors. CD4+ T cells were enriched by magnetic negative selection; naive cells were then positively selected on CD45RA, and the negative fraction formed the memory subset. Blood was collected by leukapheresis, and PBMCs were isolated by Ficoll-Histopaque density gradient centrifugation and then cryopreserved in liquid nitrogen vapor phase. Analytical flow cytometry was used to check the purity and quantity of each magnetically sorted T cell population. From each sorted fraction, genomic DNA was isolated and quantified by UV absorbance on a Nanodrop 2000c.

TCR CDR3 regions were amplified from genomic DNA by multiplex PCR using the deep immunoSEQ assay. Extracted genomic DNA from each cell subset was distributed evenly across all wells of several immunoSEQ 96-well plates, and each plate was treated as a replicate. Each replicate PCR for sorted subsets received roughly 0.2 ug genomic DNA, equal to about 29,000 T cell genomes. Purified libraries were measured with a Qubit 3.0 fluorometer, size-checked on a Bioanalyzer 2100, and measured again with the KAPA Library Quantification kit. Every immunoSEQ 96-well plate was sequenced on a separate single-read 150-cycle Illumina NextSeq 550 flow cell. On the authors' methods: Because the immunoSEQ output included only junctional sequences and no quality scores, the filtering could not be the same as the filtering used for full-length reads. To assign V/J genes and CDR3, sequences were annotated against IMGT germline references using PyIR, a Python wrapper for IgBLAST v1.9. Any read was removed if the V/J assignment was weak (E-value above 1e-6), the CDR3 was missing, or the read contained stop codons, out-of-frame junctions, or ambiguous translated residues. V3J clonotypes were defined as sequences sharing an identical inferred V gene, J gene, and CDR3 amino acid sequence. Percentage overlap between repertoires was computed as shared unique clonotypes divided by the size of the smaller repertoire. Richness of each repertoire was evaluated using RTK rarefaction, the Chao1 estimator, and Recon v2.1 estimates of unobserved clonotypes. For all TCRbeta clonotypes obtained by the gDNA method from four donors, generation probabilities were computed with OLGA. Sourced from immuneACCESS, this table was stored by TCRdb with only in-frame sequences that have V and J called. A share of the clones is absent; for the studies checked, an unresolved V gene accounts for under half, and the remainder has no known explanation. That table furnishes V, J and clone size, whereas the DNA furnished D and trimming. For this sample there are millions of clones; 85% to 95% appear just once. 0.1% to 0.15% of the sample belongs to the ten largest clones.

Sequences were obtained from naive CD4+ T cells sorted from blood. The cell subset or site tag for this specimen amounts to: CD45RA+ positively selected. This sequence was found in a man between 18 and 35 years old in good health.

The CDR3 region reads CASSLGQMEETQYF. The nucleotide sequence reads as follows: TGTGCCAGCAGCTTAGGGCAAATGGAAGAGACCCAGTACTTC. The sequence links TRBV11-3 to TRBJ2-5; no D gene can be assigned with confidence. V sheds 1 base and J sheds 3 bases, leaving 9 bases between their ends. There are 14 amino acids in the CDR3, from cysteine to phenylalanine inclusive. The DNA shown is the 42-base CDR3, in frame from base 1. CDR1 SGHNT and CDR2 YENEEA are derived from the germline V gene.